This T cell receptor beta chain was captured by sequencing in a study of blood T cell repertoires in COVID-19. Looking at the study overall: Samples representing acute and convalescent COVID-19 were sourced from the United States, Italy and Spain.

The CDR3 length is 16 residues. CDR1 is MDHEN and CDR2 is SYDVKM in the germline V gene. V lost 3 bases, J lost 1 base, and 5 bases stayed unmatched. Sequencing was performed with immunoSEQ multiplex PCR; in TCRdb, only in-frame clones are kept and a portion is missing. The table lists 200,000 to 250,000 clones, 89% of them singletons. The origin of this receptor is a man in his fifties or sixties who had recovered from COVID-19. This rearrangement joins TRBV28 to TRBJ2-5; 10 bases fit TRBD2. Sequenced sample: peripheral blood. The CDR3 DNA reads TGTGCCAGCAGTTTCAAGGCTAGCGGGAGCCAAGAGACCCAGTACTTC. Amino acid sequence: CASSFKASGSQETQYF.